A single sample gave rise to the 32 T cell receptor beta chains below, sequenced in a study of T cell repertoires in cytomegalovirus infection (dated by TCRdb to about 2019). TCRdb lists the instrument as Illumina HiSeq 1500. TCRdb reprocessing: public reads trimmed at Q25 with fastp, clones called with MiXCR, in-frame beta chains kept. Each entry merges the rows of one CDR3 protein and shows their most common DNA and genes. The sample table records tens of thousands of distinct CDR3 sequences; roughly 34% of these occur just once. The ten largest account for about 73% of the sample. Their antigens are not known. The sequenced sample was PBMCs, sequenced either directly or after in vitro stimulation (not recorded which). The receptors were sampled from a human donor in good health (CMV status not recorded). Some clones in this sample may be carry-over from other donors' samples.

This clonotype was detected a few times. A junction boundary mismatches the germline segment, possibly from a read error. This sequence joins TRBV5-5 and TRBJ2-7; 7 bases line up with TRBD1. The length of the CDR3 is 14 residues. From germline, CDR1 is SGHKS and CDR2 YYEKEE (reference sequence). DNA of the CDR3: TGTGCCAGCAGCTTGAGAGGGGGCTCCCACGAGCAGTACTTC. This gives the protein CASSLRGGSHEQYF.

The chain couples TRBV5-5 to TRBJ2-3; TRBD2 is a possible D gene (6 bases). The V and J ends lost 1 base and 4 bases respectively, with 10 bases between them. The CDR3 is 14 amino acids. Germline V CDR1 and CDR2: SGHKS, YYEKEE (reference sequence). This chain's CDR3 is CASSLRLEPDTQYF. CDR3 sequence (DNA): TGTGCCAGCAGCTTGCGACTAGAACCAGATACGCAGTATTTT.

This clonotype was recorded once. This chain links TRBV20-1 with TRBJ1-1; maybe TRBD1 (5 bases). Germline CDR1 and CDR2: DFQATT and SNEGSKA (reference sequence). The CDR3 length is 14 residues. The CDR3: CSLLSPRQHTEAFF. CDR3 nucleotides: TGCAGCCTACTCTCCCCTAGACAGCACACTGAAGCTTTCTTT.

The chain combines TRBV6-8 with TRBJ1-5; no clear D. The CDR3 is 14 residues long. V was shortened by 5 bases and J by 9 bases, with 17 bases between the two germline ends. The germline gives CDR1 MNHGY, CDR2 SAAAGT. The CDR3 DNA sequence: TGTGCCAGCAGTCGGCAGCCTAGGGAGGGGCCCCAGCATTTT. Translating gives CASSRQPREGPQHF.

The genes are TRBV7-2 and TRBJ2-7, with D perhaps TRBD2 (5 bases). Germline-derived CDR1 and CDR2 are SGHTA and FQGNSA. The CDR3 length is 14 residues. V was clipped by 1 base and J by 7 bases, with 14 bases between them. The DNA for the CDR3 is TGTGCCAGCAGCTTAGGCGGGTATGGCTTAGAGCAGTACTTC. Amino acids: CASSLGGYGLEQYF.

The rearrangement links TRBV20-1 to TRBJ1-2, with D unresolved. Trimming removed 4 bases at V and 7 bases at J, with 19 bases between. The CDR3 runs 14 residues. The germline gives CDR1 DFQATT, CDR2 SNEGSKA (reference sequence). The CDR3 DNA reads TGCAGTGCTATTCTTATTCAGGATTCGTTTGGCTACACCTTC. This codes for CSAILIQDSFGYTF.

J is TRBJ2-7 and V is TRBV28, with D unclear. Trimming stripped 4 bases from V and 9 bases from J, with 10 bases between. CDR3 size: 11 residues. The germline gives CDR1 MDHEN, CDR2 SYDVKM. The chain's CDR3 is CASSYVGSQYF. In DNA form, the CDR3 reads TGTGCCAGCAGTTACGTAGGATCGCAGTACTTC. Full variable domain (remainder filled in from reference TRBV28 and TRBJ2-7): DVKVTQSSRYLVKRTGEKVFLECVQDMDHENMFWYRQDPGLGLRLIYFSYDVKMKEKGDIPEGYSVSREKKERFSLILESASTNQTSMYLCASSYVGSQYFGPGTRLTVT.

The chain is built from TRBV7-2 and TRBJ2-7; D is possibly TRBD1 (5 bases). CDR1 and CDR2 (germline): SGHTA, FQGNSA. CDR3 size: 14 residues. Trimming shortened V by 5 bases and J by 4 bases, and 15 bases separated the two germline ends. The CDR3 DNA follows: TGTGCCAGCAGCCTAGGACACGTCGAGTACGAGCAGTACTTC. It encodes CASSLGHVEYEQYF.

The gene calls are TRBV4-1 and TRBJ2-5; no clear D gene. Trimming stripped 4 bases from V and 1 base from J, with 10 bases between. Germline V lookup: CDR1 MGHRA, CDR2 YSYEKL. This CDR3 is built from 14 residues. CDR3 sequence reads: CASSRGPIQETQYF. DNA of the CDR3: TGCGCCAGCAGCCGCGGACCGATCCAAGAGACCCAGTACTTC.

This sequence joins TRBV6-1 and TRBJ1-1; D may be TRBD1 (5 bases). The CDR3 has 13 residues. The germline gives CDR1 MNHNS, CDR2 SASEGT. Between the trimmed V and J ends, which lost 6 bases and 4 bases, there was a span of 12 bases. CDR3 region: CASRRFGATEAFF. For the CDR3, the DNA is TGTGCCAGCAGAAGGTTCGGGGCCACTGAAGCTTTCTTT.

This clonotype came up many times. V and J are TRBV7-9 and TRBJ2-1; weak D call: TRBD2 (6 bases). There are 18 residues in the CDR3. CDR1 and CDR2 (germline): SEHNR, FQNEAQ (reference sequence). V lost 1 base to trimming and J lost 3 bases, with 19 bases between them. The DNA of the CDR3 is TGTGCCAGCAGCTTAGAGTTATTCGGGAGTGAGAACTACAATGAGCAGTTCTTC. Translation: CASSLELFGSENYNEQFF.

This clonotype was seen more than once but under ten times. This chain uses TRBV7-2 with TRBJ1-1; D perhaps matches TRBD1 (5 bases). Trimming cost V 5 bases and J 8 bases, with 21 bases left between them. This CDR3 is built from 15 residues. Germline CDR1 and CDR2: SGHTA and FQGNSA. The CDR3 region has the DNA TGTGCCAGCAGCCCGCAGACATTAGAGGGGACGGAAGCTTTCTTT. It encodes CASSPQTLEGTEAFF.

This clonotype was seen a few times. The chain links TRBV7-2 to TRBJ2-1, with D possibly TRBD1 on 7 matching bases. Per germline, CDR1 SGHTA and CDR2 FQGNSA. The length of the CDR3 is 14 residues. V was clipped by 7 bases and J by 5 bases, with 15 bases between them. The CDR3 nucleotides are TGTGCCAGCATCACTGCCAGGGGGGACAATGAGCAGTTCTTC. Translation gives CASITARGDNEQFF.

In DNA, the CDR3 is TGCAGTGCTAGCGCTAATCGCGCGGGGACAGATGAGACCCAGTACTTC. Translating gives CSASANRAGTDETQYF. The chain employs TRBV20-1 and TRBJ2-5; D possibly corresponds to TRBD1 (7 bases). Trimming stripped 3 bases from V and 5 bases from J, with 22 bases between. The germline gives CDR1 DFQATT, CDR2 SNEGSKA (reference sequence). The CDR3 has 16 residues.

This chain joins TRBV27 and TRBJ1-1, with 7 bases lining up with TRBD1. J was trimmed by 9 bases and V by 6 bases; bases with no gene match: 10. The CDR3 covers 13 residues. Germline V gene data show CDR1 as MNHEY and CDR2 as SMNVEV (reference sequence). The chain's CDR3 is CASSDRVIGQAFF. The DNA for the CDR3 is TGTGCCAGCAGCGACAGGGTAATAGGTCAAGCTTTCTTT.

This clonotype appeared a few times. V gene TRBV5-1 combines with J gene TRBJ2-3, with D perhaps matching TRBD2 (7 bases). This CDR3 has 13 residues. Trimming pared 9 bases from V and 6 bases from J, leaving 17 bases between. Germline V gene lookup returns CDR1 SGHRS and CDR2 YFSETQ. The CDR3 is CATSPGGQDTQYF. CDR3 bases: TGCGCCACTTCCCCCGGGGGGCAGGATACGCAGTATTTT.

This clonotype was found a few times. CDR3 sequence reads: CASRLQVNSPLHF. The CDR3 DNA reads as TGTGCCAGCAGACTACAAGTAAATTCACCCCTCCACTTT. The rearrangement uses TRBV28 and TRBJ1-6; D unclear. Germline assignment: CDR1 MDHEN and CDR2 SYDVKM. Trimming shortened V by 6 bases and J by 7 bases, and 10 bases separated the two germline ends. The CDR3 covers 13 residues.

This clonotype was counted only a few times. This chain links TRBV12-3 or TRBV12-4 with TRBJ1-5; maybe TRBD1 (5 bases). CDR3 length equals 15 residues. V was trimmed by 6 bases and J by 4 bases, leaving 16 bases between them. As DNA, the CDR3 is TGTGCCAGCAGCTCCTCCAGGGCGGCTAATCAGCCCCAGCATTTT. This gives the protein CASSSSRAANQPQHF.

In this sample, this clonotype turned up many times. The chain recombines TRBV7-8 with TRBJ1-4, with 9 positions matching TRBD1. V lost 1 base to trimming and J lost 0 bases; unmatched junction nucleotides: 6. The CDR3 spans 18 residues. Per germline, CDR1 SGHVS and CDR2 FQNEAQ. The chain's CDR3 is CASSLVRDRAATNEKLFF. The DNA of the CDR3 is TGTGCCAGCAGCTTAGTCCGGGACAGGGCTGCAACTAATGAAAAACTGTTTTTT.

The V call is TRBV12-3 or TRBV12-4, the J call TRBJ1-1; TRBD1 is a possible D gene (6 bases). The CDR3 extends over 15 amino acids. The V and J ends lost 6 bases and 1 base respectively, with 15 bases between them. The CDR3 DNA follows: TGTGCCAGCAGGAACCGAGGGGGATCGAACACTGAAGCTTTCTTT. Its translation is CASRNRGGSNTEAFF.

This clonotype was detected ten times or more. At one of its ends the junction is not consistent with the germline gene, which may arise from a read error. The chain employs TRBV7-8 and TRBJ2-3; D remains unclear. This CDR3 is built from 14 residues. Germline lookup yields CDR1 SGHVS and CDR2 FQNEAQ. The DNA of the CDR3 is TGTGCCAGCAGCTCCACCTCGCGGAGCACAGTGCCACTTTTT. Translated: CASSSTSRSTVPLF.

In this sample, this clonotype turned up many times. DNA for the CDR3: TGTGCCAGCAGCTTACACGATAAACATTCCAATCAGCCCCAGCATTTT. Its protein is CASSLHDKHSNQPQHF. The rearrangement joins TRBV7-2 to TRBJ1-5; no firm D call. Germline-derived CDR1 and CDR2 are SGHTA and FQGNSA. The germline V and J ends were trimmed by 2 bases and 3 bases, with 14 bases remaining between them. This CDR3 region has 16 residues.

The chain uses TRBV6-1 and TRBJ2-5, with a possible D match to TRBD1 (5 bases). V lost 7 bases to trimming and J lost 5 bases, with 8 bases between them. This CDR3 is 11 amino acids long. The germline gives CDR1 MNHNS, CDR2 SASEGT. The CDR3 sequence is CASTAGETQYF. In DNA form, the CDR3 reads TGTGCCAGCACCGCAGGGGAGACCCAGTACTTC.

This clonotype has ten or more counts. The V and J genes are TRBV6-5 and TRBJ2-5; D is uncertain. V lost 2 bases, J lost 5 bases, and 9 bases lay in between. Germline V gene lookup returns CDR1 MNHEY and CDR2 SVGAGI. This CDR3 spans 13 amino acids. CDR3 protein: CASSYTERETQYF. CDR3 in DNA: TGTGCCAGCAGTTACACCGAACGGGAGACCCAGTACTTC.

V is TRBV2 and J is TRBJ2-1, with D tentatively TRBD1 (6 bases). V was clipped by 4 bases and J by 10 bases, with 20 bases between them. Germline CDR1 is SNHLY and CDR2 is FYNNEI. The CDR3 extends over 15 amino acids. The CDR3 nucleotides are TGTGCCAGCAGTGTAAAGGGGGAGCCTATTCGCGAGCAGTTCTTC. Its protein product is CASSVKGEPIREQFF.

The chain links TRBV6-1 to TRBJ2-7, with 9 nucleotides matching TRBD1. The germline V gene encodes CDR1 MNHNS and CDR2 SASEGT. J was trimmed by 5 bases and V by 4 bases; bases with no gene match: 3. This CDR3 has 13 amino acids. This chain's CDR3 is CASSGTGVHEQYF. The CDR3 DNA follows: TGTGCCAGCAGTGGGACAGGGGTCCACGAGCAGTACTTC.

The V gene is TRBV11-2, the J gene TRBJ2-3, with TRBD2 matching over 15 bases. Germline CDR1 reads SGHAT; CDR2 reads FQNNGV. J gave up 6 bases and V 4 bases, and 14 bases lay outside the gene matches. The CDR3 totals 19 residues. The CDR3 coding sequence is TGTGCCAGCAGCTCCAACCTAGGACTAGCGGGGGGGCGCCGGGATACGCAGTATTTT. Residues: CASSSNLGLAGGRRDTQYF.

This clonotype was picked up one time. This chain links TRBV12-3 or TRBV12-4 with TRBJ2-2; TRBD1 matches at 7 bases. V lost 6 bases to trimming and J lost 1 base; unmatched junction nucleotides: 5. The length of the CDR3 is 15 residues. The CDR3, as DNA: TGTGCCAGCAGCCTGGACAGGATGAACACCGGGGAGCTGTTTTTT. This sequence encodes CASSLDRMNTGELFF.

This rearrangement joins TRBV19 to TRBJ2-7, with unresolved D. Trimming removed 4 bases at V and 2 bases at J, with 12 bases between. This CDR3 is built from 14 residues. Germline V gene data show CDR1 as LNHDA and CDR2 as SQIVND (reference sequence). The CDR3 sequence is CASSNPGLTYEQYF. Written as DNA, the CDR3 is TGTGCCAGTAGTAACCCGGGCCTCACCTACGAGCAGTACTTC.

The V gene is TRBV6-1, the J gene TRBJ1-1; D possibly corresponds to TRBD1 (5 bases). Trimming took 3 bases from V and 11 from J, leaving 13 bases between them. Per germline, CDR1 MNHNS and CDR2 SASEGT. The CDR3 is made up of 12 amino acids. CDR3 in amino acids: CASSEGGVAAFF. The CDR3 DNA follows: TGTGCCAGCAGTGAGGGAGGGGTCGCGGCTTTCTTT.

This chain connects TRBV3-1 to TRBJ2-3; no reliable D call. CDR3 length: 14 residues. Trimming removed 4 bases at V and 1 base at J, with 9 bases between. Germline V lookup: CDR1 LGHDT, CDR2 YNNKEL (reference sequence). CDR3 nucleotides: TGTGCCAGCAGCCCTCACCGCCGCACAGATACGCAGTATTTT. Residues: CASSPHRRTDTQYF.

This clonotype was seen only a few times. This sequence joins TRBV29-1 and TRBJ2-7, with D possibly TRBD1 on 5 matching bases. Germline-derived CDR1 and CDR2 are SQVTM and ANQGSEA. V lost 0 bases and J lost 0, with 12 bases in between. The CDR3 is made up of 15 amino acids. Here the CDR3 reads CSVEDRQGYSYEQYF. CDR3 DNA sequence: TGCAGCGTTGAAGATCGGCAGGGCTACTCCTACGAGCAGTACTTC.